These 14 T cell receptor beta chains were all obtained from the same sample, sequenced in a study of cytomegalovirus exposure and HLA in healthy donors. The PCR contained 60 Vbeta and 13 Jbeta primers. This table comes from immunoSEQ multiplex PCR, and its TCRdb copy is limited to in-frame clones, with some not included. Counted here are about 89,000 clones, 76% occurring once; the ten biggest clones make up around 1.5%. Sequencing was carried out using PBMCs. The receptors were sampled from a male donor in good health and CMV-seronegative.

This clone has only one observation. The CDR3, as DNA: TGTGCCAGCAGATCGGAGGACAGGCCCGTAGAATATGGCTACACCTTC. Its translation: CASRSEDRPVEYGYTF. The gene calls are TRBV6-4 and TRBJ1-2, with TRBD1 matching over 7 bases. This CDR3 comprises 16 residues. The V gene end was trimmed by 6 bases and the J gene end by 5 bases; junction bases not matched to a gene: 15. In germline, CDR1 is MRHNA, CDR2 SNTAGT.

The chain combines TRBV5-1 with TRBJ2-2; a possible D gene is TRBD2 (6 bases). Germline loops: CDR1 SGHRS, CDR2 YFSETQ. Trimming shortened V by 3 bases and J by 1 base, and 13 bases separated the two germline ends. CDR3 length equals 16 residues. The CDR3 bases are TGCGCCAGCAGCTCCATGGTAGCGGTGAACACCGGGGAGCTGTTTTTT. This gives the protein CASSSMVAVNTGELFF.

V usage is TRBV15 and J usage is TRBJ2-3, with TRBD2 matching over 8 bases. This CDR3 is 14 amino acids long. CDR1 is LNHNV and CDR2 is YYDKDF in the germline V gene (reference sequence). The trim removed 4 bases at V and 4 bases at J, leaving 4 bases unmatched. CDR3 bases: TGTGCCACCAGCACCGGGGGGGAGGCAGATACGCAGTATTTT. Its translation is CATSTGGEADTQYF. Full variable domain (rest looked up from reference TRBV15 and TRBJ2-3): DAMVIQNPRYQVTQFGKPVTLSCSQTLNHNVMYWYQQKSSQAPKLLFHYYDKDFNNEADTPDNFQSRRPNTSFCFLDIRSPGLGDTAMYLCATSTGGEADTQYFGPGTRLTVL.

The chain carries TRBV18 and TRBJ1-3; 9 bases map to TRBD1. Germline CDR1 and CDR2: KGHSH and LQKENI. Trimming removed 4 bases from V and 8 bases from J; junction bases left unmatched: 9. This CDR3 contains 15 residues. This CDR3 reads CASSRQGEAIDTIYF. The CDR3 nucleotides read TGTGCCAGCTCACGACAGGGGGAGGCGATTGACACCATATATTTT.

The rearrangement links TRBV6-5 to TRBJ2-7, with 7 bases that match TRBD2. The V and J ends lost 7 bases and 7 bases, in that order; junction bases with no gene match: 7. The germline V gene has CDR1 MNHEY and CDR2 SVGAGI. The CDR3 covers 12 residues. The CDR3 is CASTHPAGEQYF. CDR3 nucleotides: TGTGCCAGCACCCACCCAGCGGGGGAGCAGTACTTC.

V gene TRBV30 combines with J gene TRBJ1-2; D is ambiguous. With 2 bases removed from V and 8 bases from J, the gap between germline ends came to 12 bases. This CDR3 is built from 12 residues. CDR1 is GTSNPN, CDR2 SVGIG, per germline (reference sequence). CDR3: CAWSSTGRGYTF. Written as DNA, the CDR3 is TGTGCCTGGAGTTCCACGGGGAGAGGCTACACCTTC.

V usage is TRBV10-1 and J usage is TRBJ2-2; 9 positions agree with TRBD2. Germline values: CDR1 WNHNN, CDR2 SYGVQD (reference sequence). Unmatched junction bases numbered 9, after V lost 3 bases and J lost 7 bases. The CDR3 covers 16 residues. The CDR3 bases are TGCGCCAGCAGTGATAGAGTAGCGGGAGATGTCGGGGAGCTGTTTTTT. This encodes CASSDRVAGDVGELFF.

The chain links TRBV19 to TRBJ2-6; possibly TRBD1 for D (6 bases). Germline lookup yields CDR1 LNHDA and CDR2 SQIVND (reference sequence). The CDR3 is 16 residues long. Trimming removed 6 bases from V and 4 bases from J, with 16 bases in between. CDR3 residues: CASRPDTGTGANVLTF. The CDR3 bases are TGTGCCAGTAGGCCGGACACAGGGACCGGGGCCAACGTCCTGACTTTC.

Regarding this clone: One end of the junction does not line up with germline, which may come from a read error. This chain uses TRBV7-3 with TRBJ2-3; TRBD2 agrees at 13 bases. There are 16 residues in the CDR3. Per the germline V gene, CDR1 is SGHTA and CDR2 is FQGTGA. In DNA form, the CDR3 reads TGTGCCAGCAGCATAACTAGCGGGGGGGCCTCAGATACGCAGTATTTT. Translation: CASSITSGGASDTQYF.

This clone was seen a handful of times. V is TRBV5-8 and J is TRBJ1-1; 7 positions agree with TRBD1. The CDR3 sequence is 15 residues long. Trimming cost V 5 bases and J 5 bases; bases outside gene matches: 12. Germline assignment: CDR1 SGHTS and CDR2 YDEGEE. CDR3 protein: CASSNPRQGETEAFF. The DNA for the CDR3 is TGTGCCAGCAGTAATCCCCGACAGGGAGAGACTGAAGCTTTCTTT.

The chain links TRBV18 to TRBJ2-5; no clear D. CDR1 KGHSH and CDR2 LQKENI come from the germline V gene. This CDR3 has 14 residues. Trimming cost V 4 bases and J 2 bases, with 11 bases left between them. The CDR3 DNA is TGTGCCAGCTCACAAGAGGCGGTACAAGAGACCCAGTACTTC. Its protein is CASSQEAVQETQYF.

The CDR3 protein is CASRTLAGGPDTQYF. Here the CDR3 DNA reads TGTGCCAGCAGGACCTTGGCGGGGGGGCCAGATACGCAGTATTTT. This chain uses TRBV6-5 with TRBJ2-3; 9 bases match TRBD2. The CDR3 has 15 residues. V gave up 6 bases and J gave up 4 bases; unmatched junction bases: 8. Germline V lookup: CDR1 MNHEY, CDR2 SVGAGI.

J is TRBJ2-2 and V is TRBV4-3; maybe TRBD2 (6 bases). The germline V gene encodes CDR1 LGHNA and CDR2 YSLEER. V shed 4 bases and J shed 1 base, with 13 bases lying between them. The CDR3 spans 16 residues. In DNA form, the CDR3 reads TGCGCCAGCAGCCGCGCCGCGGGGATGAACACCGGGGAGCTGTTTTTT. Its translation is CASSRAAGMNTGELFF.

The chain joins TRBV30 to TRBJ1-2, with 8 bases aligning to TRBD1. The germline gives CDR1 GTSNPN, CDR2 SVGIG (reference sequence). Unmatched junction bases numbered 7, after V lost 0 bases and J lost 7 bases. The CDR3 runs to 14 residues. The CDR3 spells CAWSVLSGGGGYTF. DNA for the CDR3: TGTGCCTGGAGTGTACTGTCAGGGGGCGGTGGCTACACCTTC. Looking up the rest from reference TRBV30 and TRBJ1-2 gives the full variable domain: SQTIHQWPATLVQPVGSPLSLECTVEGTSNPNLYWYRQAAGRGLQLLFYSVGIGQISSEVPQNLSASRPQDRQFILSSKKLLLSDSGFYLCAWSVLSGGGGYTFGSGTRLTVV.